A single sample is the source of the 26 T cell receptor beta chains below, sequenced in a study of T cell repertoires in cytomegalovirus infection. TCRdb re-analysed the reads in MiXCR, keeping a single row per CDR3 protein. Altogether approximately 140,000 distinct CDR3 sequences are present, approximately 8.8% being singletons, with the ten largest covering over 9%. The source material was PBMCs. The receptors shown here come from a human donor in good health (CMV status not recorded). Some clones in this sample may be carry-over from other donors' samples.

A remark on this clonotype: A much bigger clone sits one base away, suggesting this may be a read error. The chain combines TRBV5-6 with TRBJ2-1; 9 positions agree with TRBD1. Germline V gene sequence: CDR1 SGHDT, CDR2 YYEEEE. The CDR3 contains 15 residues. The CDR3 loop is CASSGGQGPYNEQCF. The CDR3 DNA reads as TGTGCCAGCAGCGGGGGACAGGGACCCTACAATGAGCAGTGCTTC.

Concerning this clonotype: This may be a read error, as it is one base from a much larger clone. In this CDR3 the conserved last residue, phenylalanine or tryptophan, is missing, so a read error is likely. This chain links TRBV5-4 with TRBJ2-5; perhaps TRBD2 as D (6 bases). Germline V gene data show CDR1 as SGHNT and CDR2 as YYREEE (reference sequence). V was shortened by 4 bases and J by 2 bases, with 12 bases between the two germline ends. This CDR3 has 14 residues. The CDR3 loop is CASSNRDLQETQYY. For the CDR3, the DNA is TGTGCCAGCAGCAACCGGGACTTGCAAGAGACCCAGTACTAC.

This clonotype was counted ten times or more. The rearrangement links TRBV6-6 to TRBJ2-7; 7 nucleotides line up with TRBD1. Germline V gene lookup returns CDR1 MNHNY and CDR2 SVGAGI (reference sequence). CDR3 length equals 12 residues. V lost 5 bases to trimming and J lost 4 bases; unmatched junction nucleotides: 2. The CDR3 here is CASSPGQYEQYF. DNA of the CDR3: TGTGCCAGCAGTCCGGGACAGTACGAGCAGTACTTC.

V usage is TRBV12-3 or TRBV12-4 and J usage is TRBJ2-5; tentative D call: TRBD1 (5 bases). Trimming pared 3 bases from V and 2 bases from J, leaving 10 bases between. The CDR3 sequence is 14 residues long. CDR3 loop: CASSLATEQETQYF. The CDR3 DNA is TGTGCCAGCAGTTTGGCGACAGAACAAGAGACCCAGTACTTC.

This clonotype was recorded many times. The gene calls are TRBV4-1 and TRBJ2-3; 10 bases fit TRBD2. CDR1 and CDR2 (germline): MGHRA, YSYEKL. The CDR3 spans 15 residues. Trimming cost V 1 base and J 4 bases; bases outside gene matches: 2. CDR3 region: CASSQGAGGADTQYF. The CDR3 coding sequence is TGCGCCAGCAGCCAAGGAGCGGGGGGGGCAGATACGCAGTATTTT.

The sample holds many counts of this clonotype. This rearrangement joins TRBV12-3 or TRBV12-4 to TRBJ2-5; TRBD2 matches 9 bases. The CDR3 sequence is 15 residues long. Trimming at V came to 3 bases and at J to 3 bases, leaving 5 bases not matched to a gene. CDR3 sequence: CASSFSIAGEETQYF. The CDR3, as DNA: TGTGCCAGCAGTTTCTCCATAGCGGGGGAAGAGACCCAGTACTTC.

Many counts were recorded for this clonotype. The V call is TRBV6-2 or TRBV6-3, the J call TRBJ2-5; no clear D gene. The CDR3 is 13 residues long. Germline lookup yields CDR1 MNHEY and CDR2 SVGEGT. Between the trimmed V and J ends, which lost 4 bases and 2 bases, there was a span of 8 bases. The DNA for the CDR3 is TGTGCCAGCAGTTTTGTGGGACAAGAGACCCAGTACTTC. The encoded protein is CASSFVGQETQYF.

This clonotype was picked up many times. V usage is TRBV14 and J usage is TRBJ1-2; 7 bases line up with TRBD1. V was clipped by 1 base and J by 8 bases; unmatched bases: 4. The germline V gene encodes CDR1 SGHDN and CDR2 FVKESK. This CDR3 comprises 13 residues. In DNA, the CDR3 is TGTGCCAGCAGCCAAGGATGGACAGGAGGCTACACCTTC. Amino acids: CASSQGWTGGYTF.

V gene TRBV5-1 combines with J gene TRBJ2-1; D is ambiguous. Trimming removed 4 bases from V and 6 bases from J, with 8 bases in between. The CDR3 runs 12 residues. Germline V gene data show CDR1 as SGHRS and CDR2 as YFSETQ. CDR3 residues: CASSPWGNEQFF. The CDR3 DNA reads TGCGCCAGCAGCCCGTGGGGCAATGAGCAGTTCTTC. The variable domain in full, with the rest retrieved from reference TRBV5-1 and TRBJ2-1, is KAGVTQTPRYLIKTRGQQVTLSCSPISGHRSVSWYQQTPGQGLQFLFEYFSETQRNKGNFPGRFSGRQFSNSRSEMNVSTLELGDSALYLCASSPWGNEQFFGPGTRLTVL.

CDR3 nucleotides: TGTGCCAGCAGCTCAGCGGAGTTAGCTAACTATGGCTACACCTTC. Its translation is CASSSAELANYGYTF. The rearrangement joins TRBV6-5 to TRBJ1-2; D is uncertain. Germline V gene lookup returns CDR1 MNHEY and CDR2 SVGAGI. The CDR3 is made up of 15 amino acids. V shed 6 bases and J shed 0 bases, with 14 bases lying between them.

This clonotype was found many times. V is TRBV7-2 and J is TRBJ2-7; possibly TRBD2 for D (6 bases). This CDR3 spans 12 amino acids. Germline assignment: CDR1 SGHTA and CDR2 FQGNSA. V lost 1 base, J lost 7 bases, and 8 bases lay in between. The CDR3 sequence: CASSLVAVEQYF. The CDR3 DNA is TGTGCCAGCAGCTTAGTAGCGGTTGAGCAGTACTTC.

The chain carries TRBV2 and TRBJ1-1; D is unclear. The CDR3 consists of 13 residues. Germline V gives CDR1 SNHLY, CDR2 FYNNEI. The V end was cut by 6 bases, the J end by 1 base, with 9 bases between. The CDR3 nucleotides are TGTGCCAGCAGACAGAGAGAGAACACTGAAGCTTTCTTT. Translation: CASRQRENTEAFF.

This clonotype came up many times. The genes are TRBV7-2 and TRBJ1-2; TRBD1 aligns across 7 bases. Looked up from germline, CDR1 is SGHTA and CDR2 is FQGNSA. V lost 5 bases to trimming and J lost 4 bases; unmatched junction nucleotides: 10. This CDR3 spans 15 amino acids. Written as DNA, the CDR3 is TGTGCCAGCAGCCCAACAGGGGCGGGGGGCTATGGCTACACCTTC. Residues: CASSPTGAGGYGYTF.

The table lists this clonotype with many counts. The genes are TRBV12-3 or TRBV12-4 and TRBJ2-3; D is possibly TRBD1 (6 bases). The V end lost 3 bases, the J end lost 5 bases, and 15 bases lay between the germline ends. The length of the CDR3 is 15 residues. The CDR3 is CASSFAGQPQDTQYF. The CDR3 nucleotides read TGTGCCAGCAGTTTTGCCGGACAGCCACAAGATACGCAGTATTTT.

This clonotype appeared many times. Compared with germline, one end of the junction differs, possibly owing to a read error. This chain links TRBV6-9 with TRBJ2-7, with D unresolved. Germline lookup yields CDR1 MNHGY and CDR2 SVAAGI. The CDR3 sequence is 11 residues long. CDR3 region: CARSPSYEQYF. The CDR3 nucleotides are TGTGCCCGCAGCCCCAGCTACGAGCAGTACTTC.

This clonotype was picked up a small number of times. In nucleotides, the CDR3 is TGCAGCGTTGAAGGCCGACTAGCGGGGGACAGCTCCTACAATGAGCAGTTCTTC. Translation gives CSVEGRLAGDSSYNEQFF. The J gene is TRBJ2-1, the V gene TRBV29-1; TRBD2 matches 12 bases. In germline, CDR1 is SQVTM, CDR2 ANQGSEA. CDR3 size: 18 residues. The junction had 7 bases not matched to a gene; V was cut back by 1 base and J by 0 bases.

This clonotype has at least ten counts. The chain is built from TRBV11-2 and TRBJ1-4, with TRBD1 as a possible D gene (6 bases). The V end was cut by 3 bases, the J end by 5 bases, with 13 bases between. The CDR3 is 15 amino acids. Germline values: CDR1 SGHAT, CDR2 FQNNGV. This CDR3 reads CASSFDRFSNEKLFF. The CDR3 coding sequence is TGTGCCAGCAGCTTTGACAGGTTCTCCAATGAAAAACTGTTTTTT. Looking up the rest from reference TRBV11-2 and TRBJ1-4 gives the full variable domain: EAGVAQSPRYKIIEKRQSVAFWCNPISGHATLYWYQQILGQGPKLLIQFQNNGVVDDSQLPKDRFSAERLKGVDSTLKIQPAKLEDSAVYLCASSFDRFSNEKLFFGSGTQLSVL.

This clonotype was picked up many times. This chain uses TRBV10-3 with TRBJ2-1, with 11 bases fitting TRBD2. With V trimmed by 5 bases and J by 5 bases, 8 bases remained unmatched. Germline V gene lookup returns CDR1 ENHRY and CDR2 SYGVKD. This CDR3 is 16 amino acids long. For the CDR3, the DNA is TGTGCCATCAGTTTCAGACTAGCGGGAATGGACAATGAGCAGTTCTTC. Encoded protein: CAISFRLAGMDNEQFF.

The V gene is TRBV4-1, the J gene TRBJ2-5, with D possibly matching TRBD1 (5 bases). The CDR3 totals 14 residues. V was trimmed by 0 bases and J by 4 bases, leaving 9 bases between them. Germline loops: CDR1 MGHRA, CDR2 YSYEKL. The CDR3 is CASSQDGAGETQYF. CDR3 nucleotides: TGCGCCAGCAGCCAAGATGGGGCAGGAGAGACCCAGTACTTC.

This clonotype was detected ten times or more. CDR3 coding DNA: TGTGCCAGCAGCTTATGGGGCACTGGAAAGGGACTAGCGGGGGCCACTAGCTCCTACGAGCAGTACTTC. Translating it yields CASSLWGTGKGLAGATSSYEQYF. This chain uses TRBV7-2 with TRBJ2-7; TRBD2 matches 14 bases. Germline CDR1 and CDR2: SGHTA and FQGNSA. CDR3 length: 23 amino acids. Germline trimming cut 2 bases from V and 0 bases from J; bases unmatched to any gene: 21. The whole variable domain, remainder taken from reference TRBV7-2 and TRBJ2-7, is GAGVSQSPSNKVTEKGKDVELRCDPISGHTALYWYRQSLGQGLEFLIYFQGNSAPDKSGLPSDRFSAERTGGSVSTLTIQRTQQEDSAVYLCASSLWGTGKGLAGATSSYEQYFGPGTRLTVT.

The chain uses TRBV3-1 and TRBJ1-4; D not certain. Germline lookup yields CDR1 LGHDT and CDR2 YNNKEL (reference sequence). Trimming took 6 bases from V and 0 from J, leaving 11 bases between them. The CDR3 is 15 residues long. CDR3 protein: CASRNWNATNEKLFF. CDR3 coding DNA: TGTGCCAGCAGAAACTGGAATGCAACTAATGAAAAACTGTTTTTT. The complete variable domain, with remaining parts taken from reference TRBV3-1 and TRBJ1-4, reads DTAVSQTPKYLVTQMGNDKSIKCEQNLGHDTMYWYKQDSKKFLKIMFSYNNKELIINETVPNRFSPKSPDKAHLNLHINSLELGDSAVYFCASRNWNATNEKLFFGSGTQLSVL.

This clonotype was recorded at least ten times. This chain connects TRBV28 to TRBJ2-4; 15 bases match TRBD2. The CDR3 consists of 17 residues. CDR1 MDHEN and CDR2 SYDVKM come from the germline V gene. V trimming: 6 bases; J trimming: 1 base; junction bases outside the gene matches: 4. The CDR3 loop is CASSPGTSGGAKNIQYF. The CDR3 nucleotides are TGTGCCAGCAGCCCAGGGACTAGCGGGGGGGCCAAAAACATTCAGTACTTC.

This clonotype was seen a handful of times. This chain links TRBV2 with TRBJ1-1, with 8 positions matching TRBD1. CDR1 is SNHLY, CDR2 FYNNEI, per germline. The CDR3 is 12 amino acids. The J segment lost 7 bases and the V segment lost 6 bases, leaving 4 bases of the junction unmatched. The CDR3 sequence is CASSSGGGEAFF. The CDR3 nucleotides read TGTGCCAGCAGCTCAGGGGGCGGTGAAGCTTTCTTT.

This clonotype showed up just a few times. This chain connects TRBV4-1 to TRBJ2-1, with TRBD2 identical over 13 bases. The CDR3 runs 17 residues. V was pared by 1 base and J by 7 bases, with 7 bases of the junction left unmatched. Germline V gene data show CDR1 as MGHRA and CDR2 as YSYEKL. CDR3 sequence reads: CASSQGTSGGIENEQFF. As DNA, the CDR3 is TGCGCCAGCAGCCAAGGGACTAGCGGGGGCATTGAAAATGAGCAGTTCTTC.

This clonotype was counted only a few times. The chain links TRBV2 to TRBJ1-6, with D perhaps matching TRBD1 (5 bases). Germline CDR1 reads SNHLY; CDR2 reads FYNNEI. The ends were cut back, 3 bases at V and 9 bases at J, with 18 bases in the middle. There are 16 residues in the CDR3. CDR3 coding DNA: TGTGCCAGCAGTGAGTCGTTGAGGCAGGGTAGTTCACCCCTCCACTTT. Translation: CASSESLRQGSSPLHF.

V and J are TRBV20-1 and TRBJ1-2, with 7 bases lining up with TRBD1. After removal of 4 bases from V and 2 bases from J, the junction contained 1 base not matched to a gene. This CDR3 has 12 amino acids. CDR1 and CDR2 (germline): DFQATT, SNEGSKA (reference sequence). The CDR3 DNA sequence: TGCAGTGCTAAGACAGGGAACTATGGCTACACCTTC. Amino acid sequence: CSAKTGNYGYTF.